Below, 28 T cell receptor beta chains from the same sample are listed, as sequenced in a study of T-cell reconstitution after alpha-beta-depleted transplantation in children. Unique molecular identifiers were incorporated during preparation of the TCRbeta library. In TCRdb, the PCR reads were re-called with MiXCR into one record per CDR3 protein. The sample yields tens of thousands of distinct CDR3 sequences, approximately 7.3% seen once. The sequencing used PBMCs from the stem cell graft donor, collected from the stem cell graft. These receptors all stem from a human donor who donated a stem cell graft to a child with acute lymphoblastic leukemia.

This clonotype has ten or more counts. This chain links TRBV2 with TRBJ2-7; TRBD2 aligns across 9 bases. J was trimmed by 5 bases and V by 3 bases; bases with no gene match: 2. CDR3 length equals 13 residues. Per germline, CDR1 SNHLY and CDR2 FYNNEI. Here the CDR3 DNA reads TGTGCCAGCAGTGAGCGGGGGGGCAACGAGCAGTACTTC. Protein sequence: CASSERGGNEQYF.

The chain couples TRBV5-6 to TRBJ2-5; 9 nucleotides line up with TRBD2. CDR1 SGHDT and CDR2 YYEEEE come from the germline V gene. CDR3 length equals 15 residues. After removal of 0 bases from V and 4 bases from J, the junction contained 4 bases not matched to a gene. CDR3 residues: CASSLGGGARETQYF. In DNA form, the CDR3 reads TGTGCCAGCAGCTTGGGCGGGGGGGCGAGAGAGACCCAGTACTTC.

This sequence joins TRBV5-8 and TRBJ1-6; D might be TRBD1 (5 bases). V was clipped by 4 bases and J by 10 bases, with 21 bases between them. The CDR3 extends over 16 amino acids. Germline assignment: CDR1 SGHTS and CDR2 YDEGEE. CDR3: CASSAETDLLGSPLHF. CDR3 DNA sequence: TGTGCCAGCAGCGCCGAGACAGATCTGTTAGGATCACCCCTCCACTTT.

This clonotype occurred many times. The genes are TRBV4-3 and TRBJ2-7; no definite D call. Germline V lookup: CDR1 LGHNA, CDR2 YSLEER. The CDR3 loop spans 15 amino acids. The ends were cut back, 0 bases at V and 0 bases at J, with 9 bases in the middle. CDR3 coding DNA: TGCGCCAGCAGCCAAGACCCCAGGCTCTCCTACGAGCAGTACTTC. Translating it yields CASSQDPRLSYEQYF.

Many counts were recorded for this clonotype. The chain is built from TRBV11-2 and TRBJ2-1, with a tentative D call TRBD1 (6 bases). The CDR3 is 15 amino acids. Germline V CDR1 and CDR2: SGHAT, FQNNGV. V was pared by 5 bases and J by 2 bases, with 13 bases between. CDR3 sequence: CASSALTGPYNEQFF. DNA for the CDR3: TGTGCCAGCAGCGCATTGACAGGCCCCTACAATGAGCAGTTCTTC.

The rearrangement uses TRBV29-1 and TRBJ2-3; 11 bases line up with TRBD2. Losses at the gene ends were 6 bases for V and 6 bases for J; bases not matched to a gene: 8. The germline CDR1 and CDR2 sequences are SQVTM and ANQGSEA. The CDR3 contains 14 residues. As DNA, the CDR3 is TGCAGCGTCTCGACTAGCGGGGTCGTGGATACGCAGTATTTT. It specifies CSVSTSGVVDTQYF.

The chain combines TRBV7-9 with TRBJ2-5; perhaps TRBD2 as D (6 bases). Between the trimmed V and J ends, which lost 5 bases and 5 bases, there was a span of 18 bases. Germline V gives CDR1 SEHNR, CDR2 FQNEAQ (reference sequence). CDR3 length: 15 residues. The CDR3 protein is CASSDEQGGSETQYF. In nucleotides, the CDR3 is TGTGCCAGCAGCGACGAGCAGGGAGGTTCGGAGACCCAGTACTTC. Filled out from reference TRBV7-9 and TRBJ2-5, the complete variable domain reads DTGVSQNPRHKITKRGQNVTFRCDPISEHNRLYWYRQTLGQGPEFLTYFQNEAQLEKSRLLSDRFSAERPKGSFSTLEIQRTEQGDSAMYLCASSDEQGGSETQYFGPGTRLLVL.

The chain joins TRBV3-1 to TRBJ2-7; 8 nucleotides match TRBD1. The CDR3 contains 15 residues. CDR1 LGHDT and CDR2 YNNKEL come from the germline V gene (reference sequence). Unmatched junction bases numbered 8, after V lost 5 bases and J lost 2 bases. Written as DNA, the CDR3 is TGTGCCAGCAGCGAAACAGGGGGATCGACCTACGAGCAGTACTTC. Protein sequence: CASSETGGSTYEQYF.

This clonotype was detected ten times or more. The chain couples TRBV27 to TRBJ1-6, with D possibly being TRBD1 (6 bases). The V end lost 5 bases, the J end lost 2 bases, and 16 bases lay between the germline ends. The CDR3 contains 17 residues. Per the germline V gene, CDR1 is MNHEY and CDR2 is SMNVEV (reference sequence). The CDR3 loop reads CASSLTGPSAYNSPLHF. The CDR3 nucleotides are TGTGCCAGCAGTCTCACAGGGCCCAGCGCCTATAATTCACCCCTCCACTTT.

This clonotype was seen at least ten times. The rearrangement links TRBV7-2 to TRBJ1-2; D not certain. The CDR3 covers 13 residues. V was pared by 4 bases and J by 2 bases, with 8 bases between. Germline CDR1 and CDR2: SGHTA and FQGNSA. CDR3 nucleotide sequence: TGTGCCAGCAGCTCCCGGGGAAACTATGGCTACACCTTC. Translating gives CASSSRGNYGYTF.

There are many counts of this clonotype. The genes are TRBV6-5 and TRBJ1-2; no clear D. Germline-derived CDR1 and CDR2 are MNHEY and SVGAGI. V gave up 3 bases and J gave up 6 bases, with 11 bases separating them. The CDR3 spans 13 residues. The CDR3 region is CASSYLGTDGYTF. The CDR3 region has the DNA TGTGCCAGCAGTTATCTGGGAACGGATGGCTACACCTTC.

This clonotype was found many times. V usage is TRBV6-5 and J usage is TRBJ2-1, with 10 bases fitting TRBD1. The V gene end was trimmed by 2 bases and the J gene end by 9 bases; junction bases not matched to a gene: 7. Germline V gives CDR1 MNHEY, CDR2 SVGAGI. This CDR3 comprises 15 residues. The CDR3 loop is CASSYLGTGDSEQFF. CDR3 DNA sequence: TGTGCCAGCAGTTACCTCGGGACAGGGGACAGTGAGCAGTTCTTC.

In its sample, this clonotype was seen many times. One end of the junction fails to match germline, which may point to a read error. This sequence joins TRBV5-1 and TRBJ1-4; D gene ambiguous. In germline, CDR1 is SGHRS, CDR2 YFSETQ. This CDR3 has 16 amino acids. The CDR3 nucleotides read TGCGCCAGCAGCTTGGCCGGAGTTGCAACTAATAAAAAACTGTTTTTT. Its protein product is CASSLAGVATNKKLFF.

This clonotype was counted ten times or more. V usage is TRBV7-2 and J usage is TRBJ1-2, with 7 positions matching TRBD1. CDR3 length equals 14 residues. V trimming: 3 bases; J trimming: 3 bases; junction bases outside the gene matches: 4. Germline assignment: CDR1 SGHTA and CDR2 FQGNSA. The CDR3: CASSFAGTDYGYTF. The CDR3 DNA reads as TGTGCCAGCAGCTTTGCCGGGACAGACTATGGCTACACCTTC. Combining the CDR3 with reference TRBV7-2 and TRBJ1-2 gives the whole variable domain GAGVSQSPSNKVTEKGKDVELRCDPISGHTALYWYRQSLGQGLEFLIYFQGNSAPDKSGLPSDRFSAERTGGSVSTLTIQRTQQEDSAVYLCASSFAGTDYGYTFGSGTRLTVV.

This clonotype was seen a few times. This chain joins TRBV4-3 and TRBJ2-3; the D gene is possibly TRBD1 (6 bases). The germline CDR1 and CDR2 sequences are LGHNA and YSLEER. Trimming took off 1 base at V and 2 bases at J, with 16 bases between the two ends. This CDR3 has 17 residues. CDR3 bases: TGCGCCAGCAGCCAAGGCACAGGGCAGGGCCCCACAGATACGCAGTATTTT. It translates to CASSQGTGQGPTDTQYF.

V usage is TRBV9 and J usage is TRBJ2-1; TRBD2 matches 9 bases. J was trimmed by 7 bases and V by 4 bases; bases with no gene match: 9. The length of the CDR3 is 15 residues. From germline, CDR1 is SGDLS and CDR2 YYNGEE. The CDR3 DNA reads TGTGCCAGCAGCCTGCGGGAGGGCCGAGCGAATGAGCAGTTCTTC. It is translated as CASSLREGRANEQFF.

This clonotype was observed many times. The V gene is TRBV7-3, the J gene TRBJ1-1; D not certain. The V gene's germline CDR1 is SGHTA and CDR2 FQGTGA. The CDR3 consists of 13 residues. V lost 4 bases to trimming and J lost 0 bases, with 6 bases between them. CDR3 bases: TGTGCCAGCAGCTCCGGGATGAACACTGAAGCTTTCTTT. Protein sequence: CASSSGMNTEAFF. Drawing the rest from reference TRBV7-3 and TRBJ1-1, the complete variable domain is GAGVSQTPSNKVTEKGKYVELRCDPISGHTALYWYRQSLGQGPEFLIYFQGTGAADDSGLPNDRFFAVRPEGSVSTLKIQRTERGDSAVYLCASSSGMNTEAFFGQGTRLTVV.

This clonotype appeared many times. V gene TRBV14 combines with J gene TRBJ1-6; possibly TRBD1 for D (6 bases). The V gene's germline CDR1 is SGHDN and CDR2 FVKESK. The V end lost 0 bases, the J end lost 9 bases, and 18 bases lay between the germline ends. The CDR3 loop spans 17 amino acids. The CDR3 loop reads CASSQDRAGAGGSPLHF. CDR3 nucleotides: TGTGCCAGCAGCCAAGACCGGGCAGGGGCGGGCGGTTCACCCCTCCACTTT.

This clonotype was seen a few times. The chain joins TRBV11-1 to TRBJ2-7, with D perhaps matching TRBD1 (6 bases). The CDR3 is 14 residues long. V dropped 11 bases and J dropped 0 bases, with 17 bases sitting between them. CDR1 is SGHAT and CDR2 is FQDESV in the germline V gene (reference sequence). The CDR3, as DNA: TGTGCCGGGGTTGCTGGGGGCAGCTCCTACGAGCAGTACTTC. Protein product: CAGVAGGSSYEQYF. Full variable domain (rest looked up from reference TRBV11-1 and TRBJ2-7): EAEVAQSPRYKITEKSQAVAFWCDPISGHATLYWYRQILGQGPELLVQFQDESVVDDSQLPKDRFSAERLKGVDSTLKIQPAELGDSAMYLCAGVAGGSSYEQYFGPGTRLTVT.

The table lists this clonotype with many counts. The chain has TRBV11-3 and TRBJ2-2, with D maybe TRBD2 (5 bases). CDR1 and CDR2 (germline): SGHNT, YENEEA. Trimming took 5 bases from V and 4 from J, leaving 8 bases between them. This CDR3 region has 13 residues. This chain's CDR3 is CASSLGSTGELFF. The CDR3 DNA is TGTGCCAGCAGCCTAGGGAGCACCGGGGAGCTGTTTTTT.

In its sample, this clonotype was seen many times. This rearrangement joins TRBV9 to TRBJ2-7; D may match TRBD1 or TRBD2 (5 bases each). V lost 2 bases to trimming and J lost 5 bases, with 14 bases between them. CDR3 length: 14 residues. The germline V gene has CDR1 SGDLS and CDR2 YYNGEE. The CDR3 nucleotides read TGTGCCAGCAGCGTGGGGACGGGTAGAGACGAGCAGTACTTC. Translating gives CASSVGTGRDEQYF.

This clonotype was seen a few times. This chain joins TRBV6-5 and TRBJ1-2; TRBD1 aligns across 7 bases. Germline CDR1 and CDR2: MNHEY and SVGAGI. V shed 6 bases, J shed 8 bases, and the junction held 6 bases outside the gene matches. The CDR3 extends over 12 amino acids. The CDR3 reads CASRRTGEGYTF. The CDR3, as DNA: TGTGCCAGCAGGCGGACAGGTGAAGGCTACACCTTC.

In this sample, this clonotype turned up many times. The chain joins TRBV12-3 or TRBV12-4 to TRBJ2-3; D is perhaps TRBD2 (5 bases). The CDR3 is 15 amino acids. The V end lost 0 bases, the J end lost 5 bases, and 12 bases lay between the germline ends. The chain's CDR3 is CASSLAMDSGDTQYF. CDR3 bases: TGTGCCAGCAGTTTAGCAATGGACTCTGGAGATACGCAGTATTTT.

This clonotype was seen many times. V gene TRBV7-3 combines with J gene TRBJ1-1; possible D gene TRBD1, 5 bases. The CDR3 has 14 residues. Germline V gives CDR1 SGHTA, CDR2 FQGTGA. The V end lost 1 base, the J end lost 4 bases, and 10 bases lay between the germline ends. The CDR3 sequence: CASSLIPGSTEAFF. CDR3 nucleotide sequence: TGTGCCAGCAGCTTAATCCCAGGGAGCACTGAAGCTTTCTTT.

This clonotype has only a few counts. This sequence joins TRBV20-1 and TRBJ2-4; the D gene is possibly TRBD2 (5 bases). CDR1 DFQATT and CDR2 SNEGSKA come from the germline V gene (reference sequence). The CDR3 covers 14 residues. Deletions cut 6 bases from V and 6 bases from J, with 18 bases between. CDR3 DNA sequence: TGCAGTGCCCCCGACTATCGGGGAATAAACATTCAGTACTTC. Encoded protein: CSAPDYRGINIQYF.

This clonotype was recorded many times. The chain is built from TRBV20-1 and TRBJ2-4, with 7 positions matching TRBD2. The CDR3 runs to 18 residues. V was clipped by 0 bases and J by 0 bases; unmatched bases: 11. Germline V CDR1 and CDR2: DFQATT, SNEGSKA (reference sequence). CDR3 amino acids: CSARDPTTSPLAKNIQYF. DNA of the CDR3: TGCAGTGCTAGAGACCCAACGACTAGCCCTCTAGCCAAAAACATTCAGTACTTC.

This clonotype was counted at least ten times. This chain links TRBV4-2 with TRBJ1-1, with a possible D match to TRBD1 (5 bases). V gave up 0 bases and J gave up 6 bases, with 14 bases separating them. The CDR3 has 15 residues. Germline-derived CDR1 and CDR2 are LGHNA and YNFKEQ. The CDR3 DNA reads TGTGCCAGCAGCCAAGATCTTACGGGGCTTTCTGAAGCTTTCTTT. Amino acid sequence: CASSQDLTGLSEAFF.

This chain connects TRBV7-9 to TRBJ2-7; no clear D gene. The germline gives CDR1 SEHNR, CDR2 FQNEAQ (reference sequence). The CDR3 covers 16 residues. V gave up 0 bases and J gave up 2 bases, with 14 bases separating them. The CDR3 DNA reads as TGTGCCAGCAGCTTAGCGCCTCATAACAGCCCCTACGAGCAGTACTTC. Translated, it gives CASSLAPHNSPYEQYF.